This entry describes one TCR beta chain. The antigen it binds to is not known. Nothing much larger sits one base from this clone, and base qualities are not available. This entry is derived from a study of blood T cell repertoires in COVID-19 (TCRdb year 2020). With respect to the entire study: Collaborator samples came from the United States, Italy and Spain and covered acute and convalescent phases of COVID-19. The prospective study material was composed of cDNA or gDNA derived from T cells, B-cell-depleted T cells, or PBMCs. The dataset comprised deeply sampled blood TCRbeta repertoires from subjects exposed to, actively infected with, or recovered from COVID-19. The repertoires were made available in a free public database intended to serve as a resource for research on the immune response to SARS-CoV-2. The samples were drawn from the first 160 participants of the ongoing ImmuneRACE study and from 1,254 subjects provided by 6 global collaborators. Nearly every sample came with metadata listing a de-identified subject ID, COVID-19 status, age in years and sex. Where HLA class I and class II types were available, the types were taken from metadata supplied by the sample provider, not from assay-based typing. Broader findings and caveats from the paper: The quantity of clinical and demographic metadata differed by source and by participant and was supplied without curation.

At one collaborating source in Seattle, patients were enrolled during active infection and were followed longitudinally through the course of disease. The collaborating institutions used their own protocols to collect whole blood in K2EDTA tubes. For TCRbeta analysis, collaborators shipped samples in one of three forms: frozen whole blood, isolated PBMCs, or DNA extracted from either of those sample types. TCRbeta CDR3 regions were amplified from genomic DNA using the immunoSEQ Assay, a bias-controlled multiplex PCR. In the authors' own workflow: The number of nucleated cells in each sample was estimated by amplification of reference gene primers within the assay. To quantify the absolute abundance of each unique TCRbeta CDR3 rearrangement, sequence reads were collapsed and filtered. For each sample, productive Simpson clonality was calculated by taking the square root of Simpson's diversity index across productive rearrangements. TCRdb holds this immuneACCESS table with in-frame rearrangements only. Some clones are missing; in checked studies, unresolved V genes explain under half, and the rest has no known cause. That table supplies the V and J calls and clone size; D and trimming were determined from the DNA. For this sample the table gives just over 250,000 clones, of which approximately 91% were detected only once. The top ten clonotypes cover about 2.5% of the sample.

Based on the germline V gene, the CDR1 and CDR2 sequences are SGHVS and FNYEAQ. Taken from cysteine to phenylalanine, the CDR3 has 15 residues. Only the CDR3 part of the read is kept: 45 bases, read in frame from the first base. The junction carries 16 bases between V and J, which are trimmed by 5 bases and 5 bases respectively. The sequence was obtained from a person aged 18-30 years with COVID-19, enrolled during active disease. The chain employs TRBV7-6 and TRBJ2-1; TRBD2 is a weak D gene call, 5 bases matching. Sequencing was done on a sample of peripheral blood. The CDR3 is CASSLLPGVHNEQFF. The nucleotide sequence reads as follows: TGTGCCAGCAGCCTTTTGCCCGGGGTCCACAATGAGCAGTTCTTC.